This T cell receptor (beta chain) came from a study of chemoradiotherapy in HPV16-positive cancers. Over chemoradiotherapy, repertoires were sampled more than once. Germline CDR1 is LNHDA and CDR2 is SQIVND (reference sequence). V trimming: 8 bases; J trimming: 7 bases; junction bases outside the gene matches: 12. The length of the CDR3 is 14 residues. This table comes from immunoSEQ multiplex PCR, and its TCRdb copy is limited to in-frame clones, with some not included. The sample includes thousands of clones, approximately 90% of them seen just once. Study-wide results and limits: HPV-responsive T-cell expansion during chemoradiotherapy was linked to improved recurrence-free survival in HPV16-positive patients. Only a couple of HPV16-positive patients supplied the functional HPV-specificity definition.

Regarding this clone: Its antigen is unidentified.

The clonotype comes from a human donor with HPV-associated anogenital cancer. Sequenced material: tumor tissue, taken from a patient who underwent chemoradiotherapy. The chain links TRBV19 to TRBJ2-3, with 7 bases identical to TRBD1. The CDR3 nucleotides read TGTGCCAGTGCCGGTGTAGGGGGCGAAAATACGCAGTATTTT. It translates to CASAGVGGENTQYF.